Listed below are T cell receptor beta chains from one sample, sequenced in a study of control samples from healthy donors and cancer patients. Here immunoSEQ multiplex PCR was the method, and the copy in TCRdb shows in-frame clones only, minus some. The table records approximately 84,000 clones, 91% of them present only once. Sequenced sample: blood. The source is a man aged 30 to 39 in good health. CDR3s include the opening cysteine and the closing phenylalanine or tryptophan. The D gene is left open where the match is weak. For some rows the clone size is stated as once, few or many, or as a class when expanded; others skip it.

j_gene: TRBJ1-1; abundance: NA; v_gene: TRBV5-1; d_gene: TRBD1; CDR3aa: CASSHQQGEDEAFF; CDR3nt: TGCGCCAGCAGCCACCAACAGGGGGAGGATGAAGCTTTCTTT
j_gene: TRBJ1-6; abundance: NA; v_gene: TRBV7-2; d_gene: NA; CDR3aa: CASSPSNNSPLHF; CDR3nt: TGTGCCAGCAGCCCCTCTAACAATTCACCCCTCCACTTT
j_gene: TRBJ2-7; abundance: NA; v_gene: TRBV5-1; d_gene: NA; CDR3aa: CASSGGPGGDYEQYF; CDR3nt: TGCGCCAGCAGCGGGGGGCCGGGGGGCGACTACGAGCAGTACTTC
j_gene: TRBJ2-3; abundance: NA; v_gene: TRBV2; d_gene: NA; CDR3aa: CASSKEGGLTDTQYF; CDR3nt: TGTGCCAGCAGTAAGGAAGGAGGATTGACAGATACGCAGTATTTT
j_gene: TRBJ1-1; abundance: once; v_gene: TRBV2; d_gene: NA; CDR3aa: CASGAAPNTEAFF; CDR3nt: TGTGCCAGCGGGGCGGCACCGAACACTGAAGCTTTCTTT
j_gene: TRBJ2-5; abundance: NA; v_gene: TRBV6-1; d_gene: TRBD2; CDR3aa: CASSEVPSGAQETQYF; CDR3nt: TGTGCCAGCAGTGAAGTGCCTAGCGGAGCCCAAGAGACCCAGTACTTC
j_gene: TRBJ2-1; abundance: NA; v_gene: TRBV29-1; d_gene: NA; CDR3aa: CSAPGVLGSSYNEQFF; CDR3nt: TGCAGCGCCCCGGGGGTGTTAGGGAGCTCCTACAATGAGCAGTTCTTC
j_gene: TRBJ2-7; abundance: NA; v_gene: TRBV12-5; d_gene: NA; CDR3aa: CASGSLGGYEQYF; CDR3nt: TGTGCTAGTGGTTCGCTAGGGGGGTACGAGCAGTACTTC
j_gene: TRBJ1-4; abundance: NA; v_gene: TRBV6-6; d_gene: NA; CDR3aa: CASRTGGSNEKLFF; CDR3nt: TGTGCCAGCAGGACTGGGGGGTCTAATGAAAAACTGTTTTTT
j_gene: TRBJ1-5; abundance: NA; v_gene: TRBV5-6; d_gene: NA; CDR3aa: CASSYGTLGWPQHF; CDR3nt: TGTGCCAGCAGCTACGGGACATTAGGATGGCCCCAGCATTTT
j_gene: TRBJ2-1; abundance: NA; v_gene: TRBV9; d_gene: NA; CDR3aa: CASSRGSSYNEQFF; CDR3nt: TGTGCCAGCAGTCGAGGGAGCTCCTACAATGAGCAGTTCTTC
j_gene: TRBJ2-3; abundance: NA; v_gene: TRBV6-5; d_gene: NA; CDR3aa: CASSYRGADTQYF; CDR3nt: TGTGCCAGCAGTTACAGGGGCGCAGATACGCAGTATTTT
j_gene: TRBJ1-2; abundance: NA; v_gene: TRBV4-2; d_gene: TRBD1; CDR3aa: CASSQDPWTGGDYGYTF; CDR3nt: TGTGCCAGCAGCCAAGATCCCTGGACAGGGGGTGACTATGGCTACACCTTC
j_gene: TRBJ2-7; abundance: NA; v_gene: TRBV28; d_gene: NA; CDR3aa: CASTSTGSPHFDEQYF; CDR3nt: TGTGCCAGCACCTCGACAGGCTCTCCCCATTTTGACGAGCAGTACTTC
j_gene: TRBJ1-2; abundance: NA; v_gene: TRBV5-1; d_gene: TRBD1; CDR3aa: CASSTWTGPIVGYTF; CDR3nt: TGCGCCAGCAGCACATGGACAGGTCCAATAGTTGGCTACACCTTC
j_gene: TRBJ1-5; abundance: NA; v_gene: TRBV5-6; d_gene: NA; CDR3aa: CASSLAGREDQPQHF; CDR3nt: TGTGCCAGCAGCTTGGCCGGCAGGGAGGATCAGCCCCAGCATTTT
j_gene: TRBJ1-5; abundance: NA; v_gene: TRBV4-1; d_gene: NA; CDR3aa: CASSQVETGRNQPQHF; CDR3nt: TGCGCCAGCAGCCAAGTGGAGACAGGACGCAATCAGCCCCAGCATTTT
j_gene: TRBJ2-1; abundance: NA; v_gene: TRBV5-1; d_gene: NA; CDR3aa: CASSLRQASYNEQFF; CDR3nt: TGCGCCAGCAGCTTAAGACAGGCTTCCTACAATGAGCAGTTCTTC
j_gene: TRBJ1-2; abundance: NA; v_gene: TRBV29-1; d_gene: TRBD1; CDR3aa: CSVTLTGASYGYTF; CDR3nt: TGCAGCGTGACCTTGACAGGGGCATCCTATGGCTACACCTTC
j_gene: TRBJ2-2; abundance: NA; v_gene: TRBV5-1; d_gene: TRBD1; CDR3aa: CASSGDRGSSGELFF; CDR3nt: TGCGCCAGCAGCGGCGACAGGGGTAGTTCCGGGGAGCTGTTTTTT
j_gene: TRBJ1-1; abundance: once; v_gene: TRBV5-1; d_gene: TRBD1; CDR3aa: CASSAIQGARTEAFF; CDR3nt: TGCGCCAGCAGCGCGATACAGGGGGCGCGGACTGAAGCTTTCTTT
j_gene: TRBJ1-5; abundance: NA; v_gene: TRBV12-3/TRBV12-4; d_gene: NA; CDR3aa: CASNSWNQPQHF; CDR3nt: TGTGCCAGCAATTCGTGGAATCAGCCCCAGCATTTT
j_gene: TRBJ2-1; abundance: once; v_gene: TRBV7-9; d_gene: NA; CDR3aa: CASSLQVYEQFF; CDR3nt: TGTGCCAGCAGCTTGCAGGTGTACGAGCAGTTCTTC
j_gene: TRBJ2-7; abundance: once; v_gene: TRBV5-1; d_gene: TRBD2; CDR3aa: CASSFSGSVYEQYF; CDR3nt: TGCGCCAGCAGCTTTAGCGGGAGTGTGTACGAGCAGTACTTC
j_gene: TRBJ2-1; abundance: NA; v_gene: TRBV19; d_gene: NA; CDR3aa: CASSIRGGTYNEQFF; CDR3nt: TGTGCCAGTAGTATCCGCGGGGGCACCTACAATGAGCAGTTCTTC
j_gene: TRBJ2-2; abundance: NA; v_gene: TRBV28; d_gene: TRBD1; CDR3aa: CASSTPDRGAGELFF; CDR3nt: TGTGCCAGCAGTACGCCCGACAGGGGCGCCGGGGAGCTGTTTTTT
j_gene: TRBJ1-5; abundance: NA; v_gene: TRBV27; d_gene: NA; CDR3aa: CASSFGRSNQPQHF; CDR3nt: TGTGCCAGCAGTTTTGGCAGGAGCAATCAGCCCCAGCATTTT
j_gene: TRBJ2-3; abundance: NA; v_gene: TRBV7-3; d_gene: TRBD2; CDR3aa: CASSLTSGTDTQYF; CDR3nt: TGTGCCAGCAGCTTGACTAGCGGCACAGATACGCAGTATTTT
j_gene: TRBJ1-1; abundance: NA; v_gene: TRBV12-3/TRBV12-4; d_gene: NA; CDR3aa: CASSLWGREAFF; CDR3nt: TGTGCCAGCAGTTTATGGGGGCGAGAGGCTTTCTTT
j_gene: TRBJ2-1; abundance: NA; v_gene: TRBV2; d_gene: NA; CDR3aa: CASSEPNNEQFF; CDR3nt: TGTGCCAGCAGTGAACCCAACAATGAGCAGTTCTTC
j_gene: TRBJ2-2; abundance: NA; v_gene: TRBV7-2; d_gene: TRBD2; CDR3aa: CASSLDPAGAMNTGELFF; CDR3nt: TGTGCCAGCAGCTTAGATCCAGCGGGGGCGATGAACACCGGGGAGCTGTTTTTT
j_gene: TRBJ1-1; abundance: once; v_gene: TRBV19; d_gene: NA; CDR3aa: CASSILRTDRNTEAFF; CDR3nt: TGTGCCAGTAGTATCCTCCGGACGGATCGGAACACTGAAGCTTTCTTT